These 2 T cell receptor beta chains came from one sample sequenced in a study of sequential checkpoint blockade in melanoma. Using immunoSEQ multiplex PCR, the repertoire was profiled, and TCRdb retains in-frame clones only, with some absent. The sample lists 9,500 to 11,000 clones, about three fifths occurring once. The treatment here: randomized to nivolumab then ipilimumab (arm A) or the reverse (arm B). Sequenced material: CD8+ T cells sorted from blood (inferred from file names), taken from a patient given nivolumab and ipilimumab in sequence. These receptors all come from a human donor with melanoma.

The chain couples TRBV7-9 to TRBJ2-1; 13 bases are shared with TRBD2. CDR1 is SEHNR, CDR2 FQNEAQ, per germline (reference sequence). The V and J ends lost 5 bases and 5 bases, in that order; junction bases with no gene match: 9. This CDR3 contains 17 residues. The CDR3 DNA sequence: TGTGCCAGCAGCCCCCGACTAACTAGCGGGAGGGACAATGAGCAGTTCTTC. This encodes CASSPRLTSGRDNEQFF.

V and J are TRBV21-1 and TRBJ2-3; the D call of TRBD2 is as the table states it, not checked on the DNA. TRBV21-1 is an annotated pseudogene. The CDR3 extends over 20 amino acids. CDR3 nucleotides: TGTGCCAGCAGCAAAGCGCTTAGGCTAGCGGGAGTGAGGGAACCAGATACGCAGTATTTT. Amino acid sequence: CASSKALRLAGVREPDTQYF.